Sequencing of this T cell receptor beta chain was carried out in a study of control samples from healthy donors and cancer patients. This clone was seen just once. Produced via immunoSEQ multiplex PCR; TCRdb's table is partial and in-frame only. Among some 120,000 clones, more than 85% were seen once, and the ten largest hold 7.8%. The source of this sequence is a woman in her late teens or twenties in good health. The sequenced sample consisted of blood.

The DNA for the CDR3 is TGTGCCAGCAGAACCCGGGACAGGGCAAACGAAAAACTGTTTTTT. Translated: CASRTRDRANEKLFF. V usage is TRBV2 and J usage is TRBJ1-4; TRBD1 agrees at 9 bases. Per the germline V gene, CDR1 is SNHLY and CDR2 is FYNNEI. V shed 6 bases, J shed 8 bases, and the junction held 10 bases outside the gene matches. The CDR3 runs to 15 residues.